This T cell receptor beta chain is from a study of shared clonotypes between healthy human individuals. As for the study in general: Participating donors consisted of two women and a few men aged 18 to 49.

To note about this clone: Its target is not known.

Data came from immunoSEQ multiplex PCR; TCRdb stores just in-frame clones and leaves some out. In the table there are about 1 million clones, approximately 68% of which are singletons. Findings and caveats of the study: What limited the represented genetic and exposure-history diversity was the small number of donors.

Trimming shortened V by 3 bases and J by 0 bases, and 3 bases separated the two germline ends. Germline V CDR1 and CDR2: KGHSH, LQKENI. The CDR3 covers 12 residues. The receptor was derived from a man younger than 35 in good health. The rearrangement joins TRBV18 to TRBJ2-7; D remains ambiguous. The sequenced sample was memory CD4+ T cells sorted from blood. Subset denoted: CD45RA-negative fraction. The CDR3 DNA follows: TGTGCCAGCTCACCGTACTCCTACGAGCAGTACTTC. It encodes CASSPYSYEQYF.